The 17 T cell receptor beta chains reported below all come from one sample, sequenced in a study of OX40 agonist ivuxolimab in advanced cancers. Here immunoSEQ multiplex PCR was the method, and the copy in TCRdb shows in-frame clones only, minus some. The sample lists 55,000 to 70,000 clones; around nine tenths were seen once. This sample comprised CD4+ or CD8+ T cells sorted from blood, obtained in a trial of the OX40 agonist ivuxolimab. The receptors stem from an adult with an advanced solid tumor such as melanoma, head and neck, liver or kidney cancer.

The chain couples TRBV6-6 to TRBJ2-7; D is possibly TRBD1 (6 bases). CDR3 length: 15 amino acids. Trimming stripped 5 bases from V and 2 bases from J, with 16 bases between. Germline CDR1 and CDR2: MNHNY and SVGAGI (reference sequence). The CDR3 coding sequence is TGTGCCAGCAGTCCCCAAGACAGGCCCCCCTACGAGCAGTACTTC. It is translated as CASSPQDRPPYEQYF.

The CDR3 DNA reads as TGTGCCAGCAGTTTATCACCAGGGTATAATTCACCCCTCCACTTT. Amino acid sequence: CASSLSPGYNSPLHF. The chain uses TRBV27 and TRBJ1-6; D perhaps matches TRBD1 (5 bases). The germline gives CDR1 MNHEY, CDR2 SMNVEV (reference sequence). The CDR3 totals 15 residues. Deletions cut 0 bases from V and 4 bases from J, with 7 bases between.

This sequence joins TRBV5-1 and TRBJ1-2; possibly TRBD1 for D (5 bases). V was cut by 7 bases and J by 0 bases, with 7 bases left in between. Germline values: CDR1 SGHRS, CDR2 YFSETQ. The CDR3 is made up of 12 amino acids. The CDR3 protein is CASRDANYGYTF. The CDR3 region has the DNA TGCGCCAGCCGGGACGCTAACTATGGCTACACCTTC.

The V gene is TRBV2, the J gene TRBJ2-7; 11 bases align to TRBD2. The J segment lost 6 bases and the V segment lost 6 bases, leaving 10 bases of the junction unmatched. Germline V gives CDR1 SNHLY, CDR2 FYNNEI. The CDR3 is 15 residues long. For the CDR3, the DNA is TGTGCCAGCAGCGACACGACTAGCGGGATCTCCGAGCAGTACTTC. Residues: CASSDTTSGISEQYF.

V and J are TRBV10-3 and TRBJ2-7; TRBD1 might be the D (6 bases). This CDR3 contains 14 residues. In germline, CDR1 is ENHRY, CDR2 SYGVKD. The V and J ends lost 2 bases and 0 bases respectively, with 8 bases between them. CDR3 DNA sequence: TGTGCCATCAGTGAGAGGGGGACCTCCTACGAGCAGTACTTC. Amino acid sequence: CAISERGTSYEQYF.

The V call is TRBV11-2, the J call TRBJ2-5; the match to TRBD2 covers 9 bases. CDR3 length equals 14 residues. Trimming at V came to 7 bases and at J to 1 base, leaving 4 bases not matched to a gene. Per germline, CDR1 SGHAT and CDR2 FQNNGV. CDR3 sequence (DNA): TGTGCCAGCAAACTAGCGGGCCTCCAAGAGACCCAGTACTTC. The encoded protein is CASKLAGLQETQYF.

V and J are TRBV15 and TRBJ2-5; 10 bases agree with TRBD2. CDR3 length equals 14 residues. V lost 3 bases to trimming and J lost 11 bases; unmatched junction nucleotides: 9. Germline values: CDR1 LNHNV, CDR2 YYDKDF (reference sequence). DNA for the CDR3: TGTGCCACCAGCAGGCTAGCGGGAGAAAATGAGCAGTACTTC. Its protein product is CATSRLAGENEQYF.

Concerning this clone: The sample contains more than one DNA sequence encoding this CDR3. The chain joins TRBV18 to TRBJ1-3; D gene ambiguous. Trimming took 3 bases from V and 0 from J, leaving 9 bases between them. Germline loops: CDR1 KGHSH, CDR2 LQKENI. The length of the CDR3 is 15 residues. The CDR3 DNA sequence: TGTGCCAGCTCACCGGTTCAGAGCTCTGGAAACACCATATATTTT. Amino acid sequence: CASSPVQSSGNTIYF.

The V call is TRBV11-2, the J call TRBJ2-5, with 14 bases matching TRBD2. CDR1 and CDR2 (germline): SGHAT, FQNNGV. J gave up 13 bases and V 5 bases, and 6 bases lay outside the gene matches. This CDR3 is built from 13 residues. CDR3 protein: CASSEGTSGRLYF. DNA of the CDR3: TGTGCCAGCAGCGAAGGGACTAGCGGGAGATTGTACTTC.

A single count supports this clone. The chain joins TRBV7-2 to TRBJ2-3; D perhaps matches TRBD1 (5 bases). The CDR3 runs to 14 residues. The V gene lost 3 bases and the J gene lost 4 bases, with 11 bases spanning the gap. Germline CDR1 reads SGHTA; CDR2 reads FQGNSA. The CDR3 protein is CASSFTWGPDTQYF. The CDR3 DNA reads TGTGCCAGCAGCTTCACTTGGGGCCCAGATACGCAGTATTTT. The full variable domain, its missing parts supplied by reference TRBV7-2 and TRBJ2-3, is GAGVSQSPSNKVTEKGKDVELRCDPISGHTALYWYRQSLGQGLEFLIYFQGNSAPDKSGLPSDRFSAERTGGSVSTLTIQRTQQEDSAVYLCASSFTWGPDTQYFGPGTRLTVL.

This rearrangement joins TRBV7-9 to TRBJ1-3; D is undetermined. V lost 5 bases and J 8 bases, leaving 7 bases between the germline ends. CDR3 size: 11 residues. Germline CDR1 and CDR2: SEHNR and FQNEAQ (reference sequence). The CDR3 DNA is TGTGCCAGCAGCGAGAGCTACACCATATATTTT. Translated: CASSESYTIYF.

The chain links TRBV4-1 to TRBJ2-3, with D possibly being TRBD1 or TRBD2 (7 bases each). This CDR3 region has 16 residues. V lost 4 bases and J 0 bases, leaving 14 bases between the germline ends. Germline V gene lookup returns CDR1 MGHRA and CDR2 YSYEKL. This chain's CDR3 is CASSRQGGASTDTQYF. The CDR3 DNA sequence: TGCGCCAGCAGCCGACAGGGAGGGGCGAGCACAGATACGCAGTATTTT.

V and J are TRBV2 and TRBJ2-1; TRBD2 matches at 11 bases. The germline gives CDR1 SNHLY, CDR2 FYNNEI. The V and J ends lost 6 bases and 6 bases, in that order; junction bases with no gene match: 7. The CDR3 contains 15 residues. Here the CDR3 reads CASSKTSGSSNEQFF. CDR3 in DNA: TGTGCCAGCAGCAAAACTAGCGGGAGCTCCAATGAGCAGTTCTTC.

The chain carries TRBV30 and TRBJ2-3, with D possibly TRBD2 on 5 matching bases. Germline CDR1 GTSNPN, CDR2 SVGIG (reference sequence). CDR3 length: 12 amino acids. V lost 1 base, J lost 5 bases, and 7 bases lay in between. This CDR3 is CAWSGSGDTQYF. DNA for the CDR3: TGTGCCTGGAGTGGGAGCGGAGATACGCAGTATTTT.

V usage is TRBV4-3 and J usage is TRBJ1-5, with unresolved D. Germline CDR1 is LGHNA and CDR2 is YSLEER. V was pared by 0 bases and J by 3 bases, with 9 bases between. CDR3 size: 15 residues. The CDR3: CASSQDPGNNQPQHF. The DNA for the CDR3 is TGCGCCAGCAGCCAAGATCCGGGGAACAATCAGCCCCAGCATTTT.

The chain has TRBV4-3 and TRBJ1-2; TRBD1 matches 7 bases. This CDR3 has 14 amino acids. V lost 5 bases, J lost 4 bases, and 7 bases stayed unmatched. Germline lookup yields CDR1 LGHNA and CDR2 YSLEER. CDR3 sequence (DNA): TGCGCCAGCAGCGCTCGGACAGGAGGCTATGGCTACACCTTC. Translated, it gives CASSARTGGYGYTF.

This chain joins TRBV5-4 and TRBJ1-6; D is ambiguous. This CDR3 has 14 amino acids. Per the germline V gene, CDR1 is SGHNT and CDR2 is YYREEE (reference sequence). V lost 1 base and J 7 bases, leaving 9 bases between the germline ends. The CDR3 reads CASSLQQPNSPLHF. The CDR3 region has the DNA TGTGCCAGCAGCTTGCAACAGCCCAATTCACCCCTCCACTTT.